These T cell receptor beta chains were read from a single sample in a study of read filtering for tumor transcriptome and immune sequencing. TCRdb ran MiXCR on the reads and lists one entry per CDR3 protein. The data contain roughly 18,000 distinct CDR3 sequences, approximately 20% of them singletons. Sequencing was carried out using a population of CD138-negative cells sorted from bone marrow. The receptors come from a donor aged 40 or older with multiple myeloma. CDR3s include the opening cysteine and the closing phenylalanine or tryptophan. Fields, in order: J gene, V gene, clone size, D gene, CDR3 protein, CDR3 DNA. The D gene is left open where the match is weak. Some rows mark clone size as missing; the rest say once, few, many or name a class of expanded clone.

J: TRBJ2-3; V: TRBV7-2; size: .; D: .; CDR3: CASSPRPGDTQYF; DNA: TGTGCCAGCAGCCCCCGACCGGGAGATACGCAGTATTTT
J: TRBJ2-7; V: TRBV20-1; size: many; D: .; CDR3: CSARGGGWYEQYF; DNA: TGCAGTGCTAGAGGTGGGGGGTGGTACGAGCAGTACTTC
J: TRBJ1-2; V: TRBV5-6; size: many; D: TRBD1; CDR3: CASSLAAGGRANYGYTF; DNA: TGTGCCAGCAGCTTGGCGGCAGGGGGACGAGCTAACTATGGCTACACCTTC
J: TRBJ2-1; V: TRBV7-9; size: many; D: TRBD2; CDR3: CASSLAGNYNEQFF; DNA: TGTGCCAGCAGCCTAGCGGGTAACTACAATGAGCAGTTCTTC
J: TRBJ2-1; V: TRBV7-6; size: many; D: TRBD2; CDR3: CASSQGTSGSYNEQFF; DNA: TGTGCCAGCAGCCAAGGGACTAGCGGATCGTACAATGAGCAGTTCTTC
J: TRBJ2-3; V: TRBV29-1; size: many; D: .; CDR3: CSVGSDTQYF; DNA: TGCAGCGTGGGTTCAGATACGCAGTATTTT
J: TRBJ2-7; V: TRBV28; size: .; D: .; CDR3: CASSLRPSYEQYF; DNA: TGTGCCAGCAGTTTAAGGCCCTCCTACGAGCAGTACTTC
J: TRBJ2-4; V: TRBV28; size: .; D: .; CDR3: CASSLGGLAKNIQYF; DNA: TGTGCCAGCAGTCTGGGTGGTCTAGCCAAAAACATTCAGTACTTC
J: TRBJ2-7; V: TRBV20-1; size: many; D: .; CDR3: CSALRDGSYEQYF; DNA: TGCAGTGCCCTCCGGGACGGATCCTACGAGCAGTACTTC
J: TRBJ2-3; V: TRBV6-2/TRBV6-3; size: many; D: TRBD2; CDR3: CASSYSMGATSGDPSDTQYF; DNA: TGTGCCAGCAGTTACTCGATGGGGGCGACTAGCGGGGACCCCTCAGATACGCAGTATTTT
J: TRBJ2-1; V: TRBV6-1; size: once; D: TRBD2; CDR3: CASSEGAQRETLYEQFF; DNA: TGTGCCAGCAGTGAAGGGGCCCAGCGGGAGACGTTGTATGAGCAGTTCTTC
J: TRBJ2-7; V: TRBV2; size: medium-sized; D: .; CDR3: CASILAGEEQYF; DNA: TGTGCCAGCATCTTAGCAGGGGAGGAGCAGTACTTC
J: TRBJ2-1; V: TRBV3-1; size: few; D: .; CDR3: CASSQQSFSDEQFF; DNA: TGTGCCAGCAGCCAACAAAGTTTTTCTGATGAGCAGTTCTTC